This paragraph covers one TCR beta chain sequence. The antigen is unknown. The TCR cDNA carried a universal primer site and UMIs from 5'RACE template switching. TCRdb re-called the 5' RACE reads with MiXCR, one entry per CDR3 protein. Of hundreds of thousands of distinct CDR3 sequences in the sample, around a fifth were seen once. With 4 bases clipped from V and 5 bases from J, the junction kept 5 bases outside the gene matches. This CDR3 contains 13 residues. Germline CDR1 is DFQATT and CDR2 is SNEGSKA (reference sequence). These data belong to a study of T cells after yellow fever vaccination. Study at large: Some fractions had low cell numbers, and these were prepared with SMART-Seq v4 Ultra Low Input. Findings and limits, study-wide: At 95% to 97% for CD4 and 75% to 90% for CD8, most primary-vaccination clones showed up again after the booster. Contamination of FACS-sorted repertoires by abundant clonotypes from the bulk population could occur.

The V call is TRBV20-1, the J call TRBJ2-7, with 10 bases matching TRBD1. The sample here was PBMCs, taken 20 to 25 days after the first yellow fever vaccination. The clonotype was recovered from a man aged 18 to 30 who received the YFV17D yellow fever vaccine. The CDR3 spells CSAIGTGDHEQYF. The CDR3 nucleotides read TGCAGTGCTATCGGGACAGGGGACCACGAGCAGTACTTC.